Sequencing of this T cell receptor beta chain was carried out in a study of CD8+ T cells in alopecia areata. Overall study context: A 6-month period off drug followed tofacitinib, which lasted 6 to 18 months.

Treatment noted: oral pan-JAK inhibitor, 5-10 mg twice daily. Once RNA had been extracted, it was reverse transcribed into cDNA to act as the sequencing template. The assay was immunoSEQ multiplex PCR, and TCRdb's table has in-frame clones only and misses some. Of 200,000 to 250,000 clones in the sample, roughly 64% were seen once. The CDR3 extends over 15 amino acids. Between the trimmed V and J ends, which lost 5 bases and 1 base, there was a span of 15 bases. Germline V gene lookup returns CDR1 SGHRS and CDR2 YFSETQ. This clone was picked up a small number of times. The chain couples TRBV5-1 to TRBJ2-5; maybe TRBD1 (7 bases). The input for sequencing was CD4+ T cells sorted from blood, taken at week 4, from a patient treated with tofacitinib. The receptor was isolated from a human donor with alopecia areata. The CDR3, as DNA: TGCGCCAGCAGTACCGGAGGGACAGCCCAAGAGACCCAGTACTTC. It encodes CASSTGGTAQETQYF.